The 32 T cell receptor beta chains below all came from one sample that was sequenced in a study of T cell repertoires in cytomegalovirus infection. TCRdb redid the calling of the reads with MiXCR, one entry per CDR3 protein. Found here are some 130,000 distinct CDR3 sequences, roughly 9% of them singletons; the top ten hold 10%. The material sequenced was PBMCs. The receptors shown here come from a human donor in good health (CMV status not recorded). Some clones in this sample may be carry-over from other donors' samples.

This clonotype was observed at least ten times. The chain is built from TRBV12-3 or TRBV12-4 and TRBJ1-5; D ambiguous. The CDR3 is 15 residues long. Trimming cost V 6 bases and J 2 bases, with 14 bases left between them. CDR3 bases: TGTGCCAGCAGGTCCCTGGGCGTTGGCAATCAGCCCCAGCATTTT. It codes for CASRSLGVGNQPQHF.

By frequency in the sample, this clonotype is medium-sized. The chain is built from TRBV12-3 or TRBV12-4 and TRBJ1-2; maybe TRBD1 (5 bases). The CDR3 runs to 14 residues. Deletions cut 2 bases from V and 3 bases from J, with 10 bases between. The CDR3 protein is CASSLPAGYYGYTF. The CDR3 bases are TGTGCCAGCAGTTTACCGGCAGGGTACTATGGCTACACCTTC.

The sample holds many counts of this clonotype. This sequence joins TRBV7-2 and TRBJ2-1, with D hard to call. This CDR3 has 12 residues. V was shortened by 1 base and J by 7 bases, with 5 bases between the two germline ends. Per the germline V gene, CDR1 is SGHTA and CDR2 is FQGNSA. Here the CDR3 DNA reads TGTGCCAGCAGCTTAGTCGGAAATGAGCAGTTCTTC. Translated: CASSLVGNEQFF.

This clonotype was counted ten times or more. The chain uses TRBV6-5 and TRBJ1-1; tentative D call: TRBD1 (6 bases). The V end was cut by 0 bases, the J end by 1 base, with 9 bases between. The CDR3 runs 15 residues. The germline V gene has CDR1 MNHEY and CDR2 SVGAGI. The DNA of the CDR3 is TGTGCCAGCAGTTACTCGAGGACAGCGAACACTGAAGCTTTCTTT. Its protein product is CASSYSRTANTEAFF.

There are many counts of this clonotype. The rearrangement joins TRBV20-1 to TRBJ1-2; D gene unclear. The CDR3 is 10 amino acids. CDR1 is DFQATT and CDR2 is SNEGSKA in the germline V gene (reference sequence). CDR3 sequence (DNA): TGCACCGGATGGGGAAATGGCTACACCTTC. Translation: CTGWGNGYTF.

This clonotype was observed many times. J is TRBJ1-2 and V is TRBV29-1, with D possibly TRBD1 on 6 matching bases. CDR1 SQVTM and CDR2 ANQGSEA come from the germline V gene. The CDR3 is 14 residues long. Trimming pared 5 bases from V and 4 bases from J, leaving 17 bases between. CDR3 nucleotides: TGCAGCGTTCCAGGACCCGCAGGGGTCTATGGCTACACCTTC. Translated, it gives CSVPGPAGVYGYTF.

V and J are TRBV7-9 and TRBJ1-2; D not resolved. The CDR3 consists of 13 residues. Germline-derived CDR1 and CDR2 are SEHNR and FQNEAQ (reference sequence). V lost 11 bases to trimming and J lost 4 bases, with 17 bases between them. The CDR3 region has the DNA TGTGCCGGTGTCACTTCCCCAGGCTATGGCTACACCTTC. Encoded protein: CAGVTSPGYGYTF. Full variable domain (missing parts from reference TRBV7-9 and TRBJ1-2): DTGVSQNPRHKITKRGQNVTFRCDPISEHNRLYWYRQTLGQGPEFLTYFQNEAQLEKSRLLSDRFSAERPKGSFSTLEIQRTEQGDSAMYLCAGVTSPGYGYTFGSGTRLTVV.

This clonotype was counted many times. This rearrangement joins TRBV7-8 to TRBJ1-2; 8 positions match TRBD1. Trimming cost V 7 bases and J 1 base; bases outside gene matches: 11. The germline gives CDR1 SGHVS, CDR2 FQNEAQ. The CDR3 spans 16 residues. CDR3 loop: CASNSNTGGSNYGYTF. The CDR3 bases are TGTGCCAGCAACTCTAACACAGGGGGGAGTAACTATGGCTACACCTTC.

This clonotype was observed many times. The CDR3: CSASKLGGSLNTEAFF. The CDR3 DNA reads as TGCAGTGCTAGTAAATTAGGCGGCAGCTTGAACACTGAAGCTTTCTTT. The J gene is TRBJ1-1, the V gene TRBV20-1; no firm D call. CDR3 length: 16 amino acids. V lost 3 bases and J lost 0, with 17 bases in between. In germline, CDR1 is DFQATT, CDR2 SNEGSKA (reference sequence).

This clonotype appeared many times. This chain connects TRBV4-1 to TRBJ1-6; D gene uncertain. Trimming shortened V by 1 base and J by 8 bases, and 15 bases separated the two germline ends. The CDR3 is 16 amino acids. Germline CDR1 and CDR2: MGHRA and YSYEKL. The CDR3 region has the DNA TGCGCCAGCAGCCAAGGTTGGGGAAACATATATTCACCCCTCCACTTT. It codes for CASSQGWGNIYSPLHF.

This clonotype was recorded many times. The chain is built from TRBV19 and TRBJ1-2; D is possibly TRBD1 (6 bases). Germline V lookup: CDR1 LNHDA, CDR2 SQIVND (reference sequence). Trimming left V 5 bases short and J 6 bases short, with 19 bases between. CDR3 size: 15 residues. The CDR3 reads CASSPVLGGHDGYTF. The CDR3 bases are TGTGCCAGTAGTCCGGTGTTGGGGGGCCACGATGGCTACACCTTC.

The table lists this clonotype with many counts. J is TRBJ2-7 and V is TRBV10-3; 13 nucleotides align to TRBD2. Trimming took 2 bases from V and 7 from J; bases not matched to a gene: 5. This CDR3 spans 15 amino acids. Per the germline V gene, CDR1 is ENHRY and CDR2 is SYGVKD. The CDR3: CAISETSGGAGEQYF. CDR3 DNA sequence: TGTGCCATCAGTGAGACTAGCGGGGGGGCGGGAGAGCAGTACTTC.

This rearrangement joins TRBV11-2 to TRBJ1-4; D is possibly TRBD1 (6 bases). The CDR3 has 15 amino acids. Trimming stripped 5 bases from V and 7 bases from J, with 17 bases between. The germline gives CDR1 SGHAT, CDR2 FQNNGV. The CDR3 DNA follows: TGTGCCAGCAGCGCAAGTCGGGGGCGTCGTGAAAAACTGTTTTTT. Translating it yields CASSASRGRREKLFF. Full variable domain (remainder filled in from reference TRBV11-2 and TRBJ1-4): EAGVAQSPRYKIIEKRQSVAFWCNPISGHATLYWYQQILGQGPKLLIQFQNNGVVDDSQLPKDRFSAERLKGVDSTLKIQPAKLEDSAVYLCASSASRGRREKLFFGSGTQLSVL.

This clonotype was seen ten or more times. This chain links TRBV7-2 with TRBJ1-2, with D perhaps TRBD1 (5 bases). CDR3 size: 16 residues. In germline, CDR1 is SGHTA, CDR2 FQGNSA. V gave up 1 base and J gave up 4 bases, with 16 bases separating them. The CDR3 DNA sequence: TGTGCCAGCAGCTTAGTATCGACAGATTTAATCTATGGCTACACCTTC. It yields the protein CASSLVSTDLIYGYTF.

This clonotype was counted ten times or more. The chain joins TRBV7-3 to TRBJ2-1, with 11 bases fitting TRBD2. Germline trimming cut 0 bases from V and 6 bases from J; bases unmatched to any gene: 1. The CDR3 length is 15 residues. Germline-derived CDR1 and CDR2 are SGHTA and FQGTGA. The CDR3 nucleotides are TGTGCCAGCAGCTTAACTAGCGGGAGGGCCAATGAGCAGTTCTTC. This sequence encodes CASSLTSGRANEQFF.

This clonotype was detected ten times or more. The chain couples TRBV10-3 to TRBJ1-3; D not certain. The germline V gene encodes CDR1 ENHRY and CDR2 SYGVKD. Trimming pared 2 bases from V and 0 bases from J, leaving 8 bases between. The CDR3 extends over 15 amino acids. In nucleotides, the CDR3 is TGTGCCATCAGTGAGAAGGCTACCTCTGGAAACACCATATATTTT. This encodes CAISEKATSGNTIYF.

There are many counts of this clonotype. The chain employs TRBV7-2 and TRBJ1-5, with D possibly being TRBD1 (6 bases). The CDR3 has 16 residues. CDR1 and CDR2 from the germline V gene are SGHTA and FQGNSA. V was cut by 5 bases and J by 4 bases, with 18 bases left in between. The CDR3 DNA is TGTGCCAGCAGCGAAAAGCCAGGGGTGGATAATCAGCCCCAGCATTTT. Translating gives CASSEKPGVDNQPQHF.

This clonotype was detected ten times or more. This chain joins TRBV7-2 and TRBJ1-2, with D perhaps TRBD1 (5 bases). Trimming cost V 4 bases and J 7 bases, with 13 bases left between them. From germline, CDR1 is SGHTA and CDR2 FQGNSA. The CDR3 is 13 amino acids. In DNA, the CDR3 is TGTGCCAGCAGCTGGGGTGACGGGGCTGGCTACACCTTC. It codes for CASSWGDGAGYTF.

This clonotype was seen repeatedly, ten times or more. The gene calls are TRBV7-9 and TRBJ2-3; D is unresolved. Germline V gives CDR1 SEHNR, CDR2 FQNEAQ (reference sequence). Deletions cut 2 bases from V and 9 bases from J, with 15 bases between. This CDR3 has 14 residues. The CDR3 nucleotides are TGTGCCAGCAGCTTAAGTGTTGACCCTCCGACGCAGTATTTT. It encodes CASSLSVDPPTQYF.

This clonotype came up a few times. The V call is TRBV7-8, the J call TRBJ2-2; 7 bases align to TRBD2. Germline V gene sequence: CDR1 SGHVS, CDR2 FQNEAQ. The CDR3 sequence is 18 residues long. Trimming removed 4 bases from V and 0 bases from J; junction bases left unmatched: 11. The CDR3 here is CASSSWGGGETNTGELFF. The CDR3 DNA is TGTGCCAGCAGCTCATGGGGGGGGGGGGAAACGAACACCGGGGAGCTGTTTTTT.

V and J are TRBV25-1 and TRBJ2-3; D remains unclear. Trimming removed 3 bases from V and 3 bases from J, with 7 bases in between. The germline V gene has CDR1 MGHDK and CDR2 SYGVNS. The CDR3 is 13 amino acids. CDR3 region: CASSDFGTDTQYF. CDR3 bases: TGTGCCAGCAGTGATTTTGGGACAGATACGCAGTATTTT. The variable domain in full, completed from reference TRBV25-1 and TRBJ2-3, reads EADIYQTPRYLVIGTGKKITLECSQTMGHDKMYWYQQDPGMELHLIHYSYGVNSTEKGDLSSESTVSRIRTEHFPLTLESARPSHTSQYLCASSDFGTDTQYFGPGTRLTVL.

This clonotype showed up many times. The chain carries TRBV20-1 and TRBJ2-1, with 7 bases that match TRBD1. V lost 6 bases to trimming and J lost 9 bases; unmatched junction nucleotides: 5. CDR3 length equals 11 residues. CDR1 is DFQATT, CDR2 SNEGSKA, per germline (reference sequence). The CDR3 spells CSAVDRVEQFF. CDR3 coding DNA: TGCAGTGCCGTTGACAGGGTTGAGCAGTTCTTC.

V usage is TRBV12-5 and J usage is TRBJ1-1; D uncertain. The CDR3 runs to 14 residues. Germline values: CDR1 LGHNT, CDR2 FRNRAP. The V end lost 1 base, the J end lost 5 bases, and 11 bases lay between the germline ends. In DNA form, the CDR3 reads TGTGCTAGTGGTTTGGGTACAGAAAGGACTGAAGCTTTCTTT. It translates to CASGLGTERTEAFF.

The genes are TRBV28 and TRBJ1-2; 8 bases agree with TRBD1. This CDR3 has 17 amino acids. Germline trimming cut 1 base from V and 4 bases from J; bases unmatched to any gene: 11. Germline values: CDR1 MDHEN, CDR2 SYDVKM. For the CDR3, the DNA is TGTGCCAGCAGTTTATCGGCAGGGGGCGTAGGAATCTATGGCTACACCTTC. It codes for CASSLSAGGVGIYGYTF.

A word on this clonotype: A much larger clone sits a single nucleotide away, making a read error possible. The chain employs TRBV29-1 and TRBJ2-3, with a weak D call TRBD2 (5 bases). This CDR3 comprises 12 residues. The V gene's germline CDR1 is SQVTM and CDR2 ANQGSEA. V was cut by 4 bases and J by 6 bases, with 11 bases left in between. The CDR3 loop reads CSVVTGVDTQYF. In nucleotides, the CDR3 is TGCAGCGTTGTTACCGGGGTTGATACGCAGTATTTT.

This clonotype was recorded many times. The chain links TRBV4-1 to TRBJ2-1, with 7 bases matching TRBD1. Germline CDR1 is MGHRA and CDR2 is YSYEKL. V trimming: 6 bases; J trimming: 0 bases; junction bases outside the gene matches: 5. This CDR3 is built from 15 residues. The CDR3, as DNA: TGCGCCAGCAGTCCGGACAGGTTCTCCTACAATGAGCAGTTCTTC. This sequence encodes CASSPDRFSYNEQFF.

The rearrangement links TRBV7-9 to TRBJ2-2; D tentatively fits TRBD1 or TRBD2 (5 bases each). Trimming took off 4 bases at V and 8 bases at J, with 23 bases between the two ends. CDR3 length: 17 amino acids. Germline V gives CDR1 SEHNR, CDR2 FQNEAQ (reference sequence). DNA for the CDR3: TGTGCCAGCAGCTCGAGCGCCGGGACGAACGCCAAAGGGGAGCTGTTTTTT. Its protein product is CASSSSAGTNAKGELFF.

This clonotype was recorded at least ten times. The J gene is TRBJ1-1, the V gene TRBV5-1; TRBD1 aligns across 9 bases. The CDR3 is 13 amino acids. Per germline, CDR1 SGHRS and CDR2 YFSETQ. V dropped 4 bases and J dropped 4; count of bases not matched to a gene: 2. CDR3 region: CASSKGQGTEAFF. The DNA for the CDR3 is TGCGCCAGCAGCAAGGGACAGGGCACTGAAGCTTTCTTT.

This clonotype was observed at least ten times. V and J are TRBV7-3 and TRBJ1-1; D is perhaps TRBD1 (6 bases). Germline CDR1 is SGHTA and CDR2 is FQGTGA. The CDR3 is made up of 13 amino acids. V lost 6 bases and J 7 bases, leaving 15 bases between the germline ends. The CDR3 is CASSSLPRGEAFF. CDR3 DNA sequence: TGTGCCAGCAGTTCCCTCCCCAGGGGTGAAGCTTTCTTT. The full variable domain, its missing parts supplied by reference TRBV7-3 and TRBJ1-1, is GAGVSQTPSNKVTEKGKYVELRCDPISGHTALYWYRQSLGQGPEFLIYFQGTGAADDSGLPNDRFFAVRPEGSVSTLKIQRTERGDSAVYLCASSSLPRGEAFFGQGTRLTVV.

The table lists this clonotype with a few counts. The rearrangement joins TRBV5-4 to TRBJ2-3; possible D gene TRBD1, 6 bases. CDR1 SGHNT and CDR2 YYREEE come from the germline V gene (reference sequence). The CDR3 is made up of 14 amino acids. V lost 0 bases to trimming and J lost 5 bases, with 10 bases between them. CDR3 sequence reads: CASSLGQGRDTQYF. CDR3 bases: TGTGCCAGCAGCTTGGGGCAGGGGAGAGATACGCAGTATTTT. The whole variable domain, remainder taken from reference TRBV5-4 and TRBJ2-3, is ETGVTQSPTHLIKTRGQQVTLRCSSQSGHNTVSWYQQALGQGPQFIFQYYREEENGRGNFPPRFSGLQFPNYSSELNVNALELDDSALYLCASSLGQGRDTQYFGPGTRLTVL.

This clonotype has just a few counts. The chain links TRBV29-1 to TRBJ2-1; D is ambiguous. There are 13 residues in the CDR3. CDR1 is SQVTM, CDR2 ANQGSEA, per germline. With 6 bases removed from V and 4 bases from J, the gap between germline ends came to 13 bases. The CDR3 spells CSVSGQVYNEQFF. The CDR3, as DNA: TGCAGCGTGTCTGGGCAGGTATACAATGAGCAGTTCTTC.

In this sample, this clonotype turned up many times. The gene calls are TRBV20-1 and TRBJ2-3, with a weak D call TRBD2 (6 bases). CDR1 and CDR2 (germline): DFQATT, SNEGSKA (reference sequence). The CDR3 has 16 amino acids. With 5 bases removed from V and 0 bases from J, the gap between germline ends came to 18 bases. CDR3 residues: CSAPPRGLSSTDTQYF. CDR3 in DNA: TGCAGTGCTCCCCCAAGGGGACTTTCTAGCACAGATACGCAGTATTTT.